One sample yielded the 7 T cell receptor beta chains listed below, sequenced in a study of blood T cell repertoires in COVID-19. TCRdb keeps only in-frame clones here, not all; method: immunoSEQ multiplex PCR. This sample has 150,000 to 200,000 clones, with approximately 80% found just once. Source material: peripheral blood. The origin of the receptors is an elderly woman with acute or convalescent COVID-19.

V usage is TRBV15 and J usage is TRBJ1-5; 10 bases are shared with TRBD1. Germline trimming cut 7 bases from V and 9 bases from J; bases unmatched to any gene: 15. This CDR3 has 16 residues. Germline V gives CDR1 LNHNV, CDR2 YYDKDF (reference sequence). The CDR3 loop is CATTKDRGVAIRPQHF. DNA for the CDR3: TGTGCCACCACAAAGGACAGGGGGGTTGCAATCAGGCCCCAGCATTTT.

The chain is built from TRBV7-6 and TRBJ2-7; 8 nucleotides agree with TRBD2. The CDR3 covers 11 residues. Germline V CDR1 and CDR2: SGHVS, FNYEAQ. Germline trimming cut 4 bases from V and 12 bases from J; bases unmatched to any gene: 5. The DNA for the CDR3 is TGTGCCAGCAGCTCAGCGGGAGTCCCGTACTTC. This translates into CASSSAGVPYF.

The J gene is TRBJ1-3, the V gene TRBV2; D not certain. This CDR3 is built from 13 residues. Per germline, CDR1 SNHLY and CDR2 FYNNEI. V was trimmed by 4 bases and J by 4 bases, leaving 8 bases between them. CDR3 nucleotides: TGTGCCAGCAGTGGCGTCCTCGGAAACACCATATATTTT. Protein: CASSGVLGNTIYF.

The chain carries TRBV10-1 and TRBJ2-7; TRBD2 is a possible D gene (6 bases). The ends were cut back, 6 bases at V and 4 bases at J, with 16 bases in the middle. Germline-derived CDR1 and CDR2 are WNHNN and SYGVQD (reference sequence). The CDR3 length is 14 residues. The CDR3 protein is CASSPGGGVYEQYF. CDR3 nucleotide sequence: TGCGCCAGCAGCCCTGGGGGAGGTGTTTACGAGCAGTACTTC.

The V call is TRBV13, the J call TRBJ2-1, with 7 bases lining up with TRBD2. This CDR3 spans 13 amino acids. J lost 8 bases, V lost 4 bases, and 5 bases had no gene match. CDR1 and CDR2 (germline): PRHDT, FYEKMQ (reference sequence). CDR3 sequence reads: CASSSAGAHEQFF. The CDR3 DNA reads as TGTGCCAGCAGCTCGGCGGGAGCTCATGAGCAGTTCTTC.

CDR3 bases: TGTGCCAGCAGCCAGCGACTAGCGCAAGGGCAGTTCTTC. Translated, it gives CASSQRLAQGQFF. This chain uses TRBV3-1 (or the pseudogene TRBV3-2) with TRBJ2-1, with TRBD2 matching over 8 bases. The germline V gene encodes CDR1 LGHDT and CDR2 YNNKEL (reference sequence). Losses at the gene ends were 3 bases for V and 12 bases for J; bases not matched to a gene: 7. The CDR3 has 13 residues.

The V gene is TRBV9, the J gene TRBJ2-1, with no clear D. Per germline, CDR1 SGDLS and CDR2 YYNGEE. The CDR3 spans 15 residues. V was shortened by 2 bases and J by 3 bases, with 12 bases between the two germline ends. In nucleotides, the CDR3 is TGTGCCAGCAGCGTTAAGGCGGATCACTACAATGAGCAGTTCTTC. It specifies CASSVKADHYNEQFF.